These 8 T cell receptor beta chains were all obtained from the same sample, sequenced in a study of human T cells and chemical hapten exposure. MiXCR, run by TCRdb on the RACE reads, gives a single entry per CDR3 protein. The sample lists about 52,000 distinct CDR3 sequences; 9.9% were seen once. The time point: patch test 3, about 24 weeks after DPC sensitization. Regarding treatment: therapeutic diphenylcyclopropenone sensitization with weekly scalp DPC. The sequenced sample was whole blood, obtained in connection with sensitization to the hapten diphenylcyclopropenone (DPC). These receptor sequences come from a woman aged 40 to 50 with alopecia areata. Some clones in this sample may be carry-over from other donors' samples.

CDR3 in DNA: TGTGCCGCCAAAAGGGCTAGCACCGGGGAGCTGTTTTTT. Protein product: CAAKRASTGELFF. The chain combines TRBV12-3 or TRBV12-4 with TRBJ2-2; D remains unclear. The V end was cut by 11 bases, the J end by 4 bases, with 14 bases between. This CDR3 is 13 amino acids long.

The chain joins TRBV6-2 or TRBV6-3 to TRBJ1-2; D gene ambiguous. The CDR3 totals 15 residues. The ends were cut back, 2 bases at V and 5 bases at J, with 15 bases in the middle. The germline gives CDR1 MNHEY, CDR2 SVGEGT. The CDR3 reads CASSYPTYREYGYTF. The CDR3 DNA reads as TGTGCCAGCAGTTACCCGACTTACCGGGAGTATGGCTACACCTTC.

This clonotype was recorded a few times. The V gene is TRBV12-3 or TRBV12-4, the J gene TRBJ1-1; D is unresolved. With 3 bases removed from V and 8 bases from J, the gap between germline ends came to 10 bases. The CDR3 runs 12 residues. CDR3 DNA sequence: TGTGCCAGCAGTTTGGCTATACGGGAAGCTTTCTTT. This encodes CASSLAIREAFF.

V is TRBV3-1 and J is TRBJ1-3; TRBD1 might be the D (6 bases). V lost 6 bases and J lost 9, with 12 bases in between. This CDR3 is built from 12 residues. Germline-derived CDR1 and CDR2 are LGHDT and YNNKEL (reference sequence). The CDR3 region is CASRDSLSTIYF. Here the CDR3 DNA reads TGTGCCAGCAGGGACAGCCTAAGCACCATATATTTT. The full variable domain, rest sourced from reference TRBV3-1 and TRBJ1-3, is DTAVSQTPKYLVTQMGNDKSIKCEQNLGHDTMYWYKQDSKKFLKIMFSYNNKELIINETVPNRFSPKSPDKAHLNLHINSLELGDSAVYFCASRDSLSTIYFGEGSWLTVV.

At least ten counts were recorded for this clonotype. The gene calls are TRBV4-1 and TRBJ2-2, with D perhaps TRBD2 (7 bases). The V end was cut by 1 base, the J end by 2 bases, with 11 bases between. Germline V gene lookup returns CDR1 MGHRA and CDR2 YSYEKL. This CDR3 is built from 16 residues. The CDR3 bases are TGCGCCAGCAGCCAAGGCGGGGGCGCCAACACCGGGGAGCTGTTTTTT. Its translation: CASSQGGGANTGELFF.

V gene TRBV29-1 combines with J gene TRBJ2-5, with TRBD1 as a possible D gene (6 bases). V dropped 5 bases and J dropped 4 bases, with 11 bases sitting between them. There are 12 residues in the CDR3. Germline V gene sequence: CDR1 SQVTM, CDR2 ANQGSEA. The CDR3 nucleotides are TGCAGCGTTATGGGACACCGAGAGACCCAGTACTTC. Residues: CSVMGHRETQYF.

The count of this clonotype is one. Its ends do not fully match the called genes, so a read error is possible. The CDR3 region has the DNA TGTGCCAGCAGCCAAGAGGGGACCTACGAGGAGTACTTC. This gives the protein CASSQEGTYEEYF. The genes are TRBV3-1 and TRBJ2-7; D possibly uses TRBD1 or TRBD2 (5 bases each). CDR1 and CDR2 from the germline V gene are LGHDT and YNNKEL (reference sequence). This CDR3 has 13 amino acids.

The table lists this clonotype with a few counts. This chain uses TRBV19 with TRBJ2-5, with D perhaps TRBD2 (6 bases). V lost 6 bases and J 3 bases, leaving 14 bases between the germline ends. The germline V gene encodes CDR1 LNHDA and CDR2 SQIVND (reference sequence). There are 14 residues in the CDR3. CDR3 coding DNA: TGTGCCAGTAGCAACCCTCGGAGGGAAGAGACCCAGTACTTC. Protein: CASSNPRREETQYF.